This T cell receptor (beta chain) was obtained from a study of read filtering for tumor transcriptome and immune sequencing. From about 400 ng of RNA, a library with molecular barcoded alpha/delta and beta/gamma adaptors was made. From the reads, TCRdb called clonotypes with MiXCR, one entry per CDR3 protein. The table shows some 130,000 distinct CDR3 sequences, with around 13% occurring only once. This clonotype showed up many times. CDR3 length: 16 residues. J was trimmed by 6 bases and V by 6 bases; bases with no gene match: 8. Looked up from germline, CDR1 is SEHNR and CDR2 is FQNEAQ (reference sequence).

Sequenced: a population of CD138-negative cells sorted from bone marrow. The V call is TRBV7-9, the J call TRBJ2-2; 12 bases fit TRBD2. This TCR derives from a donor over 35 with multiple myeloma. CDR3 sequence (DNA): TGTGCCAGCAGACCACGGACTAGCGGGATTGCCGGGGAGCTGTTTTTT. As protein: CASRPRTSGIAGELFF.